Listed here are 9 T cell receptor beta chains from one sample, sequenced in a study of OX40 agonist ivuxolimab in advanced cancers. Assay: immunoSEQ multiplex PCR; the TCRdb copy retains only in-frame clones and omits some. The table lists fewer than 80,000 clones, around 86% of them singletons. Here the sequenced sample was CD4+ or CD8+ T cells sorted from blood, taken in a trial of the OX40 agonist ivuxolimab. The receptors were sampled from an adult with an advanced solid tumor such as melanoma, head and neck, liver or kidney cancer.

V usage is TRBV28 and J usage is TRBJ2-2; 8 bases align to TRBD2. This CDR3 is built from 15 residues. Germline V CDR1 and CDR2: MDHEN, SYDVKM. V lost 5 bases and J lost 3; bases outside the gene matches: 5. CDR3 DNA: TGTGCCAGCAGTGATAGCGGGATTTACACCGGGGAGCTGTTTTTT. Its protein product is CASSDSGIYTGELFF.

The CDR3 DNA follows: TGCGCCAGCAGCCAAGGACTAGCGGGAGCGGAGGAGCAGTTCTTC. Residues: CASSQGLAGAEEQFF. The chain employs TRBV4-1 and TRBJ2-1; 12 bases align to TRBD2. The CDR3 has 15 amino acids. Losses at the gene ends were 1 base for V and 10 bases for J; bases not matched to a gene: 5. CDR1 and CDR2 (germline): MGHRA, YSYEKL.

The chain couples TRBV10-3 to TRBJ1-6, with 8 bases lining up with TRBD1. J gave up 6 bases and V 3 bases, and 7 bases lay outside the gene matches. Per the germline V gene, CDR1 is ENHRY and CDR2 is SYGVKD. This CDR3 contains 16 residues. The CDR3 DNA reads as TGTGCCATCAGTGATTCCGACAGGGGAATTAATTCACCCCTCCACTTT. Translation: CAISDSDRGINSPLHF.

V is TRBV6-1 and J is TRBJ2-7, with 11 bases identical to TRBD1. With 2 bases clipped from V and 2 bases from J, the junction kept 5 bases outside the gene matches. This CDR3 contains 16 residues. Germline V gene data show CDR1 as MNHNS and CDR2 as SASEGT. The DNA of the CDR3 is TGTGCCAGCAGTGAACCAGGGACAGGGGGAACCTACGAGCAGTACTTC. The encoded protein is CASSEPGTGGTYEQYF.

The chain couples TRBV28 to TRBJ2-4; D may be TRBD2 (6 bases). V gave up 7 bases and J gave up 7 bases, with 17 bases separating them. The CDR3 extends over 14 amino acids. Germline V lookup: CDR1 MDHEN, CDR2 SYDVKM. The CDR3 sequence: CASNPPGLRNIQYF. In DNA form, the CDR3 reads TGTGCCAGCAATCCTCCGGGACTTAGGAACATTCAGTACTTC.

The chain uses TRBV7-7 and TRBJ2-7; D possibly matches TRBD1 or TRBD2 (5 bases each). The germline gives CDR1 SSHAT, CDR2 FNYEAQ (reference sequence). Trimming removed 11 bases at V and 4 bases at J, with 15 bases between. The CDR3 contains 12 residues. DNA for the CDR3: TGTGCCGTCGGAATGGGGGAATACGAGCAGTACTTC. Encoded protein: CAVGMGEYEQYF.

This rearrangement joins TRBV5-6 to TRBJ1-2; unclear D gene. CDR3 length: 12 residues. Trimming pared 4 bases from V and 7 bases from J, leaving 11 bases between. Germline assignment: CDR1 SGHDT and CDR2 YYEEEE. The CDR3 coding sequence is TGTGCCAGCAGCCGGCGGCAAATTGGCTACACCTTC. Encoded protein: CASSRRQIGYTF.

The gene calls are TRBV28 and TRBJ1-5, with TRBD1 identical over 9 bases. V lost 1 base, J lost 11 bases, and 9 bases stayed unmatched. Germline CDR1 reads MDHEN; CDR2 reads SYDVKM. The length of the CDR3 is 15 residues. The CDR3, as DNA: TGTGCCAGCAGTTTATTAGGGACAGGGTCTACGTCCCAGCATTTT. Its protein is CASSLLGTGSTSQHF. Full variable domain (outside the CDR3, taken from reference TRBV28 and TRBJ1-5): DVKVTQSSRYLVKRTGEKVFLECVQDMDHENMFWYRQDPGLGLRLIYFSYDVKMKEKGDIPEGYSVSREKKERFSLILESASTNQTSMYLCASSLLGTGSTSQHFGDGTRLSIL.

This clone showed up just a few times. The V gene is TRBV2, the J gene TRBJ2-2; 7 nucleotides line up with TRBD1. Per the germline V gene, CDR1 is SNHLY and CDR2 is FYNNEI. Trimming removed 6 bases from V and 4 bases from J; junction bases left unmatched: 14. This CDR3 comprises 17 residues. DNA for the CDR3: TGTGCCAGCAGCATCGAGGGGGCCCTGGTACCCACCGGGGAGCTGTTTTTT. Protein: CASSIEGALVPTGELFF.